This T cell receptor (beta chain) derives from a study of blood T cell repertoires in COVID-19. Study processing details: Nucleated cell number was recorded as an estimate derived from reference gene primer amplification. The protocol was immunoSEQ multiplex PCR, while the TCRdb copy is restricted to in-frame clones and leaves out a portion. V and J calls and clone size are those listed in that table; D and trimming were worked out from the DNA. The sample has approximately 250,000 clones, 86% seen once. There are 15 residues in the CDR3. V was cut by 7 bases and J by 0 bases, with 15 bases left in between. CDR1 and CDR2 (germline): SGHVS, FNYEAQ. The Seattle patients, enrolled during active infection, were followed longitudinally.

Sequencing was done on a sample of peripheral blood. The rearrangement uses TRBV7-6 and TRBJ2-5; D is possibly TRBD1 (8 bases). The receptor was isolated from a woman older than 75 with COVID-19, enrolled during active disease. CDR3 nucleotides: TGTGCCAGCAAGGAACAGGGGGGGCACCAAGAGACCCAGTACTTC. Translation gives CASKEQGGHQETQYF. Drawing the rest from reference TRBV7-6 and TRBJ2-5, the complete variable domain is GAGVSQSPRYKVTKRGQDVALRCDPISGHVSLYWYRQALGQGPEFLTYFNYEAQQDKSGLPNDRFSAERPEGSISTLTIQRTEQRDSAMYRCASKEQGGHQETQYFGPGTRLLVL.